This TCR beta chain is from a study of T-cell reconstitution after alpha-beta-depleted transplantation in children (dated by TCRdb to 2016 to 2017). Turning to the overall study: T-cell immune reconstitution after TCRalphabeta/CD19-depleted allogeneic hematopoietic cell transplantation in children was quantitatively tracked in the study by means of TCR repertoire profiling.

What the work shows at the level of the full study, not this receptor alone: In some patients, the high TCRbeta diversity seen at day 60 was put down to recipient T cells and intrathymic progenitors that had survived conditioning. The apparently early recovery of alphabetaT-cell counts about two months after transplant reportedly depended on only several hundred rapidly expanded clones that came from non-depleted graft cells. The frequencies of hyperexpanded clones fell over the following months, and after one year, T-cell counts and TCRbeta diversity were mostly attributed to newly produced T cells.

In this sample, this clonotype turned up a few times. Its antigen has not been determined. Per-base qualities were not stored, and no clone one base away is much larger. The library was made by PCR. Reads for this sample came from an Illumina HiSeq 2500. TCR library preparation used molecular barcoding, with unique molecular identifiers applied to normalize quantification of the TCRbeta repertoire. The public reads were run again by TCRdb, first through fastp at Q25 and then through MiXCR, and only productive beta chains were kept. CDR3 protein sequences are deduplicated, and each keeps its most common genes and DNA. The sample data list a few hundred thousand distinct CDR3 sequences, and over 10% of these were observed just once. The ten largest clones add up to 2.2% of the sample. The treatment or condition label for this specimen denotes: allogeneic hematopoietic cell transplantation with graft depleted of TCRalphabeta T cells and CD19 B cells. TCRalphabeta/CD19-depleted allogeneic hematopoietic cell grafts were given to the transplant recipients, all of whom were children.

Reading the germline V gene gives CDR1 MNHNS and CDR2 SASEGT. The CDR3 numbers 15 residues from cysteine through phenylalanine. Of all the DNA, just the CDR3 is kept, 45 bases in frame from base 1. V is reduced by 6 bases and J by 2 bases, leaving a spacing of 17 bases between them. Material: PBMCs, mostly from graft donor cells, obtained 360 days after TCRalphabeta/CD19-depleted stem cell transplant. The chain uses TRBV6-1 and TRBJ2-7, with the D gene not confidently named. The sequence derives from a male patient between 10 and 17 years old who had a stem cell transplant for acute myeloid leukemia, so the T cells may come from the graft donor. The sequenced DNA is TGTGCCAGCAGGGAAACTCCGGCAAGGGCCTACGAGCAGTACTTC. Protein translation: CASRETPARAYEQYF.